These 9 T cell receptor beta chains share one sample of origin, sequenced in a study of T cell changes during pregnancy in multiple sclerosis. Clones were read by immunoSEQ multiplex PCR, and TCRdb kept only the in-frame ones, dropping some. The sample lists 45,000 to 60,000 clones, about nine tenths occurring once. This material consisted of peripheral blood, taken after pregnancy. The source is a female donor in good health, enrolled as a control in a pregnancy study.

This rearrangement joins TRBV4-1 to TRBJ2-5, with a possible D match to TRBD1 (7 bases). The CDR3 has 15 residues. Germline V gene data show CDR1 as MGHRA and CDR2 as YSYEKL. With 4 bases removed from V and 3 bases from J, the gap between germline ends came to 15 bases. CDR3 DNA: TGCGCCAGCAGCCCCCGACAGGGCGGGGAAGAGACCCAGTACTTC. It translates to CASSPRQGGEETQYF.

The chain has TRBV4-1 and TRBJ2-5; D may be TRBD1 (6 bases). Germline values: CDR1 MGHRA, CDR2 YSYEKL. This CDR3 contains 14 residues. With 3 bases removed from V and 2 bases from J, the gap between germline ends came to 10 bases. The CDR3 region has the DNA TGCGCCAGCAGCCAGGGGGCAGCTCAAGAGACCCAGTACTTC. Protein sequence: CASSQGAAQETQYF.

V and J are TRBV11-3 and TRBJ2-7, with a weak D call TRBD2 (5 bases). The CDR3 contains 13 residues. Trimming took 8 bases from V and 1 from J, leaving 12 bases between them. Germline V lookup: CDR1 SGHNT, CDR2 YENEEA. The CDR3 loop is CASSAGGSYEQYF. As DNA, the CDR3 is TGTGCCAGCTCCGCGGGCGGGTCCTACGAGCAGTACTTC.

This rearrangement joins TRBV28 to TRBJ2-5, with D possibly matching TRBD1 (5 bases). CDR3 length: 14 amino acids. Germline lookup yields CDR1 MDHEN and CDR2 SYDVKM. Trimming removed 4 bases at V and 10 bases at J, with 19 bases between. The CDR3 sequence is CASSSRTRVLGQYF. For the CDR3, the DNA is TGTGCCAGCAGTTCCCGGACACGGGTATTGGGCCAGTACTTC.

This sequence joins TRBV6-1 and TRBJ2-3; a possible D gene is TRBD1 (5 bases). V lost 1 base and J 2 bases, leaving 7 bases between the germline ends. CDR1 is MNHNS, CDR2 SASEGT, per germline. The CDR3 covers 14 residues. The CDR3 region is CASSEGQLTDTQYF. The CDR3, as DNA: TGTGCCAGCAGTGAAGGACAGCTCACAGATACGCAGTATTTT.

The chain's CDR3 is CASSLATGPLYGYTF. DNA of the CDR3: TGTGCCAGCAGCTTAGCAACAGGACCCCTCTATGGCTACACCTTC. The chain links TRBV7-9 to TRBJ1-2; D might be TRBD1 (5 bases). Trimming shortened V by 0 bases and J by 4 bases, and 12 bases separated the two germline ends. The germline CDR1 and CDR2 sequences are SEHNR and FQNEAQ (reference sequence). The length of the CDR3 is 15 residues.

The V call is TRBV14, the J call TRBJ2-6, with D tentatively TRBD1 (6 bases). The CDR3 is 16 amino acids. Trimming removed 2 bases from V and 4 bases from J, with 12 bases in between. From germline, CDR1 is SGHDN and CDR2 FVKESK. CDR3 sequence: CASSQLGAKGANVLTF. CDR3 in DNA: TGTGCCAGCAGCCAATTGGGGGCGAAAGGGGCCAACGTCCTGACTTTC. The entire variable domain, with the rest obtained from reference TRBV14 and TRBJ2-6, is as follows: EAGVTQFPSHSVIEKGQTVTLRCDPISGHDNLYWYRRVMGKEIKFLLHFVKESKQDESGMPNNRFLAERTGGTYSTLKVQPAELEDSGVYFCASSQLGAKGANVLTFGAGSRLTVL.

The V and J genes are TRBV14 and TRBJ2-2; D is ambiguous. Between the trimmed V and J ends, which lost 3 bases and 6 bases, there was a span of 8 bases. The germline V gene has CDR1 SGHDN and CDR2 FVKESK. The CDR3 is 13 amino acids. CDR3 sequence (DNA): TGTGCCAGCAGCCAGTTGAGATCCGGGGAGCTGTTTTTT. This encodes CASSQLRSGELFF.

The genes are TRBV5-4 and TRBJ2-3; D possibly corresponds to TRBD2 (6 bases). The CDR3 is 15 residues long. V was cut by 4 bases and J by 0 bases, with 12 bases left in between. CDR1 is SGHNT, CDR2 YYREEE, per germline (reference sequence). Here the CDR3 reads CASSTGGTSTDTQYF. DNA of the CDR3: TGTGCCAGCAGCACTGGGGGGACCAGCACAGATACGCAGTATTTT.